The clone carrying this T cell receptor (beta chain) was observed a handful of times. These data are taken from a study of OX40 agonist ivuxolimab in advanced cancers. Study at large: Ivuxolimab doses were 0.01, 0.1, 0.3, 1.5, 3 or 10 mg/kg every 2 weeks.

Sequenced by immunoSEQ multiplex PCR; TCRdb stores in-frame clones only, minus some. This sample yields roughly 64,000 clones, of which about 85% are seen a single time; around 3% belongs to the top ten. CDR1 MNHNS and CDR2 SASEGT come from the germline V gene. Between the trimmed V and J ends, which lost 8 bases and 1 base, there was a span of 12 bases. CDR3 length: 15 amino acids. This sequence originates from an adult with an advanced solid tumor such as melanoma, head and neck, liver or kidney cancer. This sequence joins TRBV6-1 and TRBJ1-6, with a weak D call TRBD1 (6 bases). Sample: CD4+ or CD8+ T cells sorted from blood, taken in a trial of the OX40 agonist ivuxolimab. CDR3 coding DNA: TGTGCCAGCTGGACTGGGACATCCTATAATTCACCCCTCCACTTT. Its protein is CASWTGTSYNSPLHF.